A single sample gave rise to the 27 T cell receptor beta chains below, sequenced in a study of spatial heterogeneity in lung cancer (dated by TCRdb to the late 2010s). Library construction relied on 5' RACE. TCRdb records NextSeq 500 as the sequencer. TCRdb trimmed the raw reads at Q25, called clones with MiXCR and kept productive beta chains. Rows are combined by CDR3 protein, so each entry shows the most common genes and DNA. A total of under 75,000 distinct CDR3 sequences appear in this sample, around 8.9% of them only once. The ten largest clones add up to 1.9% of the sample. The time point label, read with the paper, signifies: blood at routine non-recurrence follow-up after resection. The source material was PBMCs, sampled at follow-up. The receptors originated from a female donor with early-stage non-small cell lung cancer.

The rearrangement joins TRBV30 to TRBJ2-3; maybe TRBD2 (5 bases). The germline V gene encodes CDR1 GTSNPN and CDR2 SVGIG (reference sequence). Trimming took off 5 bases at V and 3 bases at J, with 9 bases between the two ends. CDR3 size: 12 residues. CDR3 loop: CAWGRGTDTQYF. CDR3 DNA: TGTGCCTGGGGCCGAGGGACAGATACGCAGTATTTT.

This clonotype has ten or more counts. Here the CDR3 reads CASSLTGTSGIDTQYF. The CDR3 region has the DNA TGTGCCAGCAGCTTAACGGGGACTAGCGGGATAGATACGCAGTATTTT. The rearrangement uses TRBV7-3 and TRBJ2-3; 13 bases match TRBD2. The CDR3 runs to 16 residues. V lost 0 bases to trimming and J lost 5 bases; unmatched junction nucleotides: 2. Germline CDR1 reads SGHTA; CDR2 reads FQGTGA. Complete variable domain (other parts from reference TRBV7-3 and TRBJ2-3): GAGVSQTPSNKVTEKGKYVELRCDPISGHTALYWYRQSLGQGPEFLIYFQGTGAADDSGLPNDRFFAVRPEGSVSTLKIQRTERGDSAVYLCASSLTGTSGIDTQYFGPGTRLTVL.

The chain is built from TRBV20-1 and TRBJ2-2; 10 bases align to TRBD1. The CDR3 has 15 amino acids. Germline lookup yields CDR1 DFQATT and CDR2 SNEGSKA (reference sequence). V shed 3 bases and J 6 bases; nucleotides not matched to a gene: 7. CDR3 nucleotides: TGCAGTGCTAGTGTCCGACAGGGGGCGGCCGGGGAGCTGTTTTTT. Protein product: CSASVRQGAAGELFF.

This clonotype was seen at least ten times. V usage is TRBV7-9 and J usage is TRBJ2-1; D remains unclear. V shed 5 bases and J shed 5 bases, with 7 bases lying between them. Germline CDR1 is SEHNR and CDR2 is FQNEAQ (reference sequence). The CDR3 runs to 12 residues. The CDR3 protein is CASSLLHNEQFF. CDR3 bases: TGTGCCAGCAGCCTCCTTCACAATGAGCAGTTCTTC.

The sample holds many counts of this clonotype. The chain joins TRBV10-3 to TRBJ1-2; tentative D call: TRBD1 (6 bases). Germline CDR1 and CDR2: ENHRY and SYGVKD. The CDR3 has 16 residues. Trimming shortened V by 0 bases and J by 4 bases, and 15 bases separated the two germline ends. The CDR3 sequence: CAISESTGIAGYGYTF. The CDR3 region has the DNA TGTGCCATCAGTGAGTCCACAGGGATCGCTGGCTATGGCTACACCTTC.

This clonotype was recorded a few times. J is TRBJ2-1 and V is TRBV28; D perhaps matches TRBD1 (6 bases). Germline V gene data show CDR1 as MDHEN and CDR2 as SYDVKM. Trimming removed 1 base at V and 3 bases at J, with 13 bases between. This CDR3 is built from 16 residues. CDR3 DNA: TGTGCCAGCAGTTTATCTAGGCTCAGGGGCTACAATGAGCAGTTCTTC. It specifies CASSLSRLRGYNEQFF.

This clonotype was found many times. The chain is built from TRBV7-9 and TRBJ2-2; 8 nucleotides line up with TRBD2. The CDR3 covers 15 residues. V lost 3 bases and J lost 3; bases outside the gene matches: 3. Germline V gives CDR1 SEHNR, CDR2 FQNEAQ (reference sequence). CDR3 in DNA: TGTGCCAGCAGCTTGGGGCGGGAGGACACCGGGGAGCTGTTTTTT. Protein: CASSLGREDTGELFF.

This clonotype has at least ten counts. The CDR3 sequence is CASSFNTGELFF. The DNA of the CDR3 is TGTGCCAGCAGCTTTAACACCGGGGAGCTGTTTTTT. The chain couples TRBV11-2 to TRBJ2-2; D not certain. This CDR3 region has 12 residues. V lost 3 bases to trimming and J lost 2 bases, with 1 base between them. The V gene's germline CDR1 is SGHAT and CDR2 FQNNGV.

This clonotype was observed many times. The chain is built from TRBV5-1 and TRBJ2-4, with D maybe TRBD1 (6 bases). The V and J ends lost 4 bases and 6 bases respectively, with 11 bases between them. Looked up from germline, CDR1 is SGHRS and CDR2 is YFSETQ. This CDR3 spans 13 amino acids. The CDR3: CASSIQGSNIQYF. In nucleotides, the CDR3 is TGCGCCAGCAGCATTCAGGGGTCAAACATTCAGTACTTC. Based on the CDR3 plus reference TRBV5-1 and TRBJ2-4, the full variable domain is KAGVTQTPRYLIKTRGQQVTLSCSPISGHRSVSWYQQTPGQGLQFLFEYFSETQRNKGNFPGRFSGRQFSNSRSEMNVSTLELGDSALYLCASSIQGSNIQYFGAGTRLSVL.

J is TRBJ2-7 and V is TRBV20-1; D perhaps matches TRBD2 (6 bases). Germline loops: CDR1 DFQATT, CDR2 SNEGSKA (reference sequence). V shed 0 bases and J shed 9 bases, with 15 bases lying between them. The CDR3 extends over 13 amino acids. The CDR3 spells CSARDYVTSWQYF. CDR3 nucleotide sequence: TGCAGTGCTAGAGATTACGTGACTAGTTGGCAGTACTTC.

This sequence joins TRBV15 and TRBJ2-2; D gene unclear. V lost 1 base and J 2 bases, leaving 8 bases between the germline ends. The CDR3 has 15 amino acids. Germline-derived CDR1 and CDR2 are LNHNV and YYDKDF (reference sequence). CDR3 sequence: CATSRGHSNTGELFF. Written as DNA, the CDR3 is TGTGCCACCAGCAGAGGACACTCTAACACCGGGGAGCTGTTTTTT. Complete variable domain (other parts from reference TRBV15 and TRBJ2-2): DAMVIQNPRYQVTQFGKPVTLSCSQTLNHNVMYWYQQKSSQAPKLLFHYYDKDFNNEADTPDNFQSRRPNTSFCFLDIRSPGLGDTAMYLCATSRGHSNTGELFFGEGSRLTVL.

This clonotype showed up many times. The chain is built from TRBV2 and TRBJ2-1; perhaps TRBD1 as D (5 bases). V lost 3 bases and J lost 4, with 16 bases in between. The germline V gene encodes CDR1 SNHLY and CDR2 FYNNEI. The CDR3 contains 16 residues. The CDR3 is CASSEVARGYYNEQFF. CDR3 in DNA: TGTGCCAGCAGTGAGGTCGCAAGGGGCTATTACAATGAGCAGTTCTTC.

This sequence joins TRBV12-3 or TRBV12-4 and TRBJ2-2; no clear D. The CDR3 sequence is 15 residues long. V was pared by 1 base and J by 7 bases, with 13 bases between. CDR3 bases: TGTGCCAGCAGTTTAGTAAACTCCCCTCTCGGGGAGCTGTTTTTT. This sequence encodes CASSLVNSPLGELFF.

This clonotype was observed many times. CDR3 bases: TGTGCCAGCAGCCCCCGAGGGAGCTCCTACAATGAGCAGTTCTTC. Translated: CASSPRGSSYNEQFF. J is TRBJ2-1 and V is TRBV7-9; D possibly corresponds to TRBD2 (5 bases). The V and J ends lost 5 bases and 0 bases respectively, with 11 bases between them. Per germline, CDR1 SEHNR and CDR2 FQNEAQ (reference sequence). The CDR3 length is 15 residues.

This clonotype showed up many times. CDR3 nucleotide sequence: TGTGCCAGCAGTTCCCGGGACAGGGAAGGTGAAAAACTGTTTTTT. It encodes CASSSRDREGEKLFF. The chain combines TRBV28 with TRBJ1-4; 9 nucleotides agree with TRBD1. Per germline, CDR1 MDHEN and CDR2 SYDVKM. With V trimmed by 4 bases and J by 7 bases, 7 bases remained unmatched. The CDR3 runs to 15 residues. The full variable domain, in which reference TRBV28 and TRBJ1-4 provide the parts outside the CDR3, is DVKVTQSSRYLVKRTGEKVFLECVQDMDHENMFWYRQDPGLGLRLIYFSYDVKMKEKGDIPEGYSVSREKKERFSLILESASTNQTSMYLCASSSRDREGEKLFFGSGTQLSVL.

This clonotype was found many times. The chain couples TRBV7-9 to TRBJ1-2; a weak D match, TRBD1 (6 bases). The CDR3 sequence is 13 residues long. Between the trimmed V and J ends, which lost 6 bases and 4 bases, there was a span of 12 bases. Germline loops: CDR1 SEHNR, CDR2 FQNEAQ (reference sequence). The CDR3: CASSPTGVYGYTF. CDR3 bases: TGTGCCAGCAGTCCGACAGGCGTCTATGGCTACACCTTC.

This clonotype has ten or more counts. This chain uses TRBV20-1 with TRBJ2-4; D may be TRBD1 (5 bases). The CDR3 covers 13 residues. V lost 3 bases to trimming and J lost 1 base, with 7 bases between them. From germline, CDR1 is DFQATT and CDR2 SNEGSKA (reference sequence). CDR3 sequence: CSASYRAKNIQYF. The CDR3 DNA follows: TGCAGTGCTAGTTACAGGGCCAAAAACATTCAGTACTTC.

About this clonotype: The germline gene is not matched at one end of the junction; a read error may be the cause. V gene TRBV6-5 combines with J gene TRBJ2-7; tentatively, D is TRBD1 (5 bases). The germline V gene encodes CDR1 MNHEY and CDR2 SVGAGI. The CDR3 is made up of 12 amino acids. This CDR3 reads CASSSRVYDQYF. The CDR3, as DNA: TGTGCCAGCAGCTCCAGGGTCTACGACCAGTACTTC.

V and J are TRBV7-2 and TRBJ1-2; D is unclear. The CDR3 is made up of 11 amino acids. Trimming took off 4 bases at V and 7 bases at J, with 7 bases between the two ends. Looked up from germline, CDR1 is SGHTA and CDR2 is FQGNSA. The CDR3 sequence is CASSSLFGYTF. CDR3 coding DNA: TGTGCCAGCAGCTCGCTTTTTGGCTACACCTTC.

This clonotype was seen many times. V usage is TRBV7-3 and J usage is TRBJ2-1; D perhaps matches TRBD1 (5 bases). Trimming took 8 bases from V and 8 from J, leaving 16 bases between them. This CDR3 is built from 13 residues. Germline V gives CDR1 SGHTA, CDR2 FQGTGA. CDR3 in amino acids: CASGTRIRDEQFF. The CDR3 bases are TGTGCCAGCGGAACAAGAATCAGGGATGAGCAGTTCTTC.

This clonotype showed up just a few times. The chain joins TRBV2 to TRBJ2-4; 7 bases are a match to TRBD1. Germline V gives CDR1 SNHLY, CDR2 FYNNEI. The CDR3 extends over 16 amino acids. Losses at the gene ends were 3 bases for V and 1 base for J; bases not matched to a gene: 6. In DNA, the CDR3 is TGTGCCAGCAGTGATAGGGGGCTCGAGGCCAAAAACATTCAGTACTTC. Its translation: CASSDRGLEAKNIQYF.

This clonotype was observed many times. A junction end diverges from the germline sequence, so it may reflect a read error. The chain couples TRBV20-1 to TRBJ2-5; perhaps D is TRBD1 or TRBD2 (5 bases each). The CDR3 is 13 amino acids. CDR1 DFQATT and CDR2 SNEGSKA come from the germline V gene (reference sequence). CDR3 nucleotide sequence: TGCAGTGCTAGAATTACTGGGGGAGAGGCCCAGTACTTC. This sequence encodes CSARITGGEAQYF.

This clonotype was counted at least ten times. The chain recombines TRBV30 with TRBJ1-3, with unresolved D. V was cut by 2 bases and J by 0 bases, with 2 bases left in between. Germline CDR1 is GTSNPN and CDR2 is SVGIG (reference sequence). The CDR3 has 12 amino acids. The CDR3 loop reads CAWSYSGNTIYF. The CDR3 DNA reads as TGTGCCTGGAGTTACTCTGGAAACACCATATATTTT. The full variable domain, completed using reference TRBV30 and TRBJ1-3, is SQTIHQWPATLVQPVGSPLSLECTVEGTSNPNLYWYRQAAGRGLQLLFYSVGIGQISSEVPQNLSASRPQDRQFILSSKKLLLSDSGFYLCAWSYSGNTIYFGEGSWLTVV.

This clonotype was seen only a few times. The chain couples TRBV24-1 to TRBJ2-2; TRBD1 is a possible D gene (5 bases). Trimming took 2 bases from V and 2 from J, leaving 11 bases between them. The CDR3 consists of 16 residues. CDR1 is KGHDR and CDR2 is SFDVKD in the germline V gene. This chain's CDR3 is CATSDSDRTNTGELFF. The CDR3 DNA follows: TGTGCCACCAGTGATTCCGACAGAACTAACACCGGGGAGCTGTTTTTT.

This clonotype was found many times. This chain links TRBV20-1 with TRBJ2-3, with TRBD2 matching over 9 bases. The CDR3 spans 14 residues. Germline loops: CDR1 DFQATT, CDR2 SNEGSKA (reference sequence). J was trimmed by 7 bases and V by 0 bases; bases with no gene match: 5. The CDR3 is CSARDAGGPNTQYF. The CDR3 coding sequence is TGCAGTGCTAGAGACGCGGGAGGGCCAAATACGCAGTATTTT.

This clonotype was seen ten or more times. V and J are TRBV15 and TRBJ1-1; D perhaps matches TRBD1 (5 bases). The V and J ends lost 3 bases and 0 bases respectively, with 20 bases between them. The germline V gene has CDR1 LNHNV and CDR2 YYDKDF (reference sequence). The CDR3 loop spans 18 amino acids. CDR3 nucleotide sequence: TGTGCCACCAGCAGGGGACCTTTTGGAGTGTCCATGAACACTGAAGCTTTCTTT. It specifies CATSRGPFGVSMNTEAFF.

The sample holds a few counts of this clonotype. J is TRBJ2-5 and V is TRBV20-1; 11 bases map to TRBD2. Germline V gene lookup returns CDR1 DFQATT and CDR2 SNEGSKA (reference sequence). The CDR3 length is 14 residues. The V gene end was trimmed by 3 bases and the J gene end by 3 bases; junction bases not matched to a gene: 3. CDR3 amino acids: CSARLGLAEETQYF. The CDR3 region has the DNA TGCAGTGCTAGGCTGGGACTAGCGGAAGAGACCCAGTACTTC.